The T cell receptor beta chain described here comes from a study of control samples from healthy donors and cancer patients. The repertoire was sequenced with immunoSEQ multiplex PCR; TCRdb's copy has only in-frame clones and lacks some. The top ten hold approximately 15% of the sample, which has 98,000 or so clones, roughly 90% seen once. Germline lookup yields CDR1 SGDLS and CDR2 YYNGEE. The CDR3 length is 13 residues. The V and J ends lost 3 bases and 6 bases, in that order; junction bases with no gene match: 3. The genes are TRBV9 and TRBJ1-2, with 9 nucleotides matching TRBD1. This TCR was recovered from a woman aged 65 to 85 in good health. The sample taken for sequencing was blood. Here the CDR3 reads CASSAGDRDGYTF. The CDR3 nucleotides read TGTGCCAGCAGCGCGGGGGACAGGGATGGCTACACCTTC.